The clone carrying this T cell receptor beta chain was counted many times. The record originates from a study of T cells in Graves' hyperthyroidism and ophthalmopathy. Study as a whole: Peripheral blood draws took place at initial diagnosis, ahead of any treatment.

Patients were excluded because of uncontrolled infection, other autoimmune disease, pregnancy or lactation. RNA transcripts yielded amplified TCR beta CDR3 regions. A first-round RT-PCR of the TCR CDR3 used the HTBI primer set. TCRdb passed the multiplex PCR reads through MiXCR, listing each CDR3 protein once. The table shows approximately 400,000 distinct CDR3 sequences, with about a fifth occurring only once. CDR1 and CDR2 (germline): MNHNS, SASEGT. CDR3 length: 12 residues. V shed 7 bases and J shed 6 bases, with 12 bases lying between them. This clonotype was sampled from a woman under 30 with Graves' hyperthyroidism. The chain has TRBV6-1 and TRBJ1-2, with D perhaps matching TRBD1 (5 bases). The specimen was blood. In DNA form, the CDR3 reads TGTGCCAGCACGGGAAGGGGCCATGGCTACACCTTC. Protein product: CASTGRGHGYTF.